A selection of T cell receptor beta chains follows, all from one sample in a study of blood T cells in healthy people across ages. A single record per CDR3 protein comes from TCRdb applying MiXCR to the 5' RACE reads. The sample has under 2,000,000 distinct CDR3 sequences; less than 50% are singletons. The sample was blood. All receptors derive from a woman aged 35 to 49 in good health. CDR3s include the opening cysteine and the closing phenylalanine or tryptophan. D genes are given only for firm matches. Rows give clone size only sometimes, using once, few, many, or a class for an expanded clone.

D gene	V gene	clone size	J gene	CDR3 protein	CDR3 DNA
-	TRBV24-1	few	TRBJ2-5	CATSDPTGIGETQYF	TGTGCCACCAGTGACCCGACAGGTATAGGAGAGACCCAGTACTTC
-	TRBV7-9	few	TRBJ1-2	CASSVDPLGYGYTF	TGTGCCAGCAGCGTAGACCCTCTAGGCTATGGCTACACCTTC
-	TRBV7-3	-	TRBJ2-7	CASSPTMRGDQYF	TGTGCCAGCAGCCCAACAATGCGGGGAGACCAGTACTTC
-	TRBV7-8	-	TRBJ2-5	CASSLKGRGKETQYF	TGTGCCAGCAGCTTAAAGGGACGAGGGAAAGAGACCCAGTACTTC
TRBD2	TRBV27	-	TRBJ2-5	CAGSSRTSRPWTQYF	TGTGCCGGCAGTTCCCGGACTAGCCGGCCCTGGACCCAGTACTTC
TRBD1	TRBV28	-	TRBJ1-1	CASSFTDRVVNTEAFF	TGTGCCAGCAGTTTCACCGACAGGGTGGTGAACACTGAAGCTTTCTTT
-	TRBV7-2	few	TRBJ2-3	CASSLVPGDTDTQYF	TGTGCCAGCAGCTTAGTTCCGGGCGACACAGATACGCAGTATTTT
-	TRBV12-3/TRBV12-4	-	TRBJ2-1	CASSHADGYNEQFF	TGTGCCAGCAGCCACGCGGACGGTTACAATGAGCAGTTCTTC
-	TRBV4-3	-	TRBJ1-1	CASSQDGGGPIAEAFF	TGCGCCAGCAGCCAAGATGGAGGAGGGCCAATCGCTGAAGCTTTCTTT
TRBD2	TRBV12-3/TRBV12-4	few	TRBJ2-5	CASSFIYATSGPEQETQYF	TGTGCCAGCAGTTTTATTTACGCGACTAGCGGACCAGAACAAGAGACCCAGTACTTC
TRBD2	TRBV9	-	TRBJ2-3	CASSVSSGGPTDTQYF	TGTGCCAGCAGCGTATCTAGCGGGGGGCCCACAGATACGCAGTATTTT
-	TRBV27	-	TRBJ1-2	CASSPTFTNYGYTF	TGTGCCAGCAGTCCGACGTTCACTAACTATGGCTACACCTTC
TRBD1	TRBV29-1	-	TRBJ1-6	CSVQDREFSPLHF	TGCAGCGTTCAGGACAGGGAGTTCTCACCCCTCCACTTT
TRBD2	TRBV15	-	TRBJ2-5	CATSRAPLWLAGEQETQYF	TGTGCCACCAGCAGAGCCCCGTTGTGGCTAGCGGGGGAACAAGAGACCCAGTACTTC
TRBD1	TRBV6-1	-	TRBJ1-4	CASRPGQGVSNEKLFF	TGTGCCAGCAGACCGGGACAGGGAGTAAGCAATGAAAAACTGTTTTTT
-	TRBV6-1	-	TRBJ1-4	CASSETTGSNEKLFF	TGTGCCAGCAGTGAAACGACAGGATCTAATGAAAAACTGTTTTTT
-	TRBV7-2	-	TRBJ1-1	CASSPLMGGPRQAFF	TGTGCCAGCAGCCCCCTAATGGGGGGCCCTCGTCAAGCTTTCTTT
-	TRBV4-1	-	TRBJ2-5	CASSYMSSQETQYF	TGCGCCAGCAGCTATATGAGTAGCCAAGAGACCCAGTACTTC
-	TRBV7-2	-	TRBJ1-5	CASSPGVLGAQHF	TGTGCCAGCAGCCCGGGGGTTTTAGGAGCCCAGCATTTT
TRBD1	TRBV20-1	-	TRBJ2-1	CSARGGQGHGEQFF	TGCAGTGCTAGAGGGGGACAGGGCCATGGTGAGCAGTTCTTC
-	TRBV9	few	TRBJ2-1	CASSEGGSREQFF	TGTGCCAGCAGCGAGGGTGGGAGCCGTGAGCAGTTCTTC
TRBD1	TRBV28	-	TRBJ2-1	CASRSGQFGQFF	TGTGCCAGCAGGTCGGGACAGTTTGGGCAGTTCTTC
TRBD1	TRBV6-2/TRBV6-3	-	TRBJ2-1	CASSYSIGTGVNEQFF	TGTGCCAGCAGTTACTCGATCGGGACAGGGGTCAATGAGCAGTTCTTC
-	TRBV27	-	TRBJ1-6	CASSLSPRSPLHF	TGTGCCAGCAGTTTATCGCCACGTTCGCCCCTCCACTTT
-	TRBV12-3/TRBV12-4	-	TRBJ2-3	CASSLRGGGTSTDTQYF	TGTGCCAGCAGTTTACGAGGGGGGGGGACTAGCACAGATACGCAGTATTTT
TRBD1	TRBV6-6	-	TRBJ1-6	CASTFGTGNNSPLHF	TGTGCCAGCACCTTTGGGACAGGGAATAATTCACCCCTCCACTTT
-	TRBV20-1	-	TRBJ1-6	CSARDLLEPLHF	TGCAGTGCTAGAGATCTCCTTGAACCCCTCCACTTT
TRBD1	TRBV5-1	-	TRBJ2-1	CASRNSGGNEQFF	TGCGCCAGCAGAAATTCAGGGGGCAATGAGCAGTTCTTC
-	TRBV6-5	-	TRBJ2-4	CASSQEGYIQYF	TGTGCCAGCAGCCAAGAGGGATACATTCAGTACTTC
TRBD1	TRBV6-5	-	TRBJ1-1	CASSYSKQGFEAFF	TGTGCCAGCAGTTACTCGAAACAGGGGTTTGAAGCTTTCTTT
-	TRBV6-2/TRBV6-3	-	TRBJ2-7	CASSYGRDVTYEQYF	TGTGCCAGCAGTTACGGCCGGGACGTCACCTACGAGCAGTACTTC
TRBD1	TRBV15	few	TRBJ2-7	CATSPGQGDSYEQYF	TGTGCCACCAGCCCCGGACAGGGAGATTCCTACGAGCAGTACTTC
TRBD2	TRBV5-1	-	TRBJ2-2	CASSLQAGANTGELFF	TGCGCCAGCAGCCTTCAAGCGGGGGCGAACACCGGGGAGCTGTTTTTT
TRBD1	TRBV12-3/TRBV12-4	few	TRBJ1-2	CASSFDRGRNGYTF	TGTGCCAGCAGTTTTGATAGGGGGCGCAATGGCTACACCTTC
-	TRBV5-6	once	TRBJ1-1	CASSLGTDSEAFF	TGTGCCAGCAGCCTCGGGACCGACTCTGAAGCTTTCTTT